Listed below are T cell receptor beta chains from one sample, sequenced in a study of blood T cell repertoires in COVID-19. Here immunoSEQ multiplex PCR was the method, and the copy in TCRdb shows in-frame clones only, minus some. The sample includes about 300,000 clones, just over 85% of them seen just once. Material for sequencing was PBMCs or T cells enriched from blood (not recorded which). These TCRs come from a man aged 25-45 years who had recovered from COVID-19. Each CDR3 is given without its conserved first and last residue. A row's size may be missing; if present it is once, few, many or a size class.

clone_size v_call cdr3_aa
once TRBV27 ASRVSSGNQPQH
once TRBV5-1 ASCPTGVNEKLF
- TRBV3-1/TRBV3-2 ASSQDQGWGTGELF
- TRBV5-1 ASSLDLGGETQY
- TRBV9 ATTTQERREDCTDTQY
- TRBV5-1 ASYQDSGGYT
- TRBV28 ASSFRVRSYEQY
once TRBV12-5 ASGPNTGELF
- TRBV29-1 SVSPGTSGYEQY
- TRBV4-1 ASSQAKGTSYEQY
- TRBV27 ASSFRRTEKLF
- TRBV10-3 AISAGGDYGYT
- TRBV7-9 ASSSPGQGVTYEQY
few TRBV7-9 ASRKSSGSTDTQY
- TRBV15 ATSRGPGLSQY
- TRBV6-4 ASRNTNLDTEAF
- TRBV2 ASSALAGSDEQY
- TRBV6-5 ASSYLGAEAF
once TRBV27 ASSLYAGVYNEQF
- TRBV5-6 ASSSPGRGARLDNEQF
- TRBV2 ASKAGTNYGYT
- TRBV5-1 ASRAGLAERKETQY
- TRBV11-2 ASRADFFKSDTQY
- TRBV6-5 ASSSPSSGNTIY
- TRBV29-1 SAFDRGNYGYT
- TRBV6-1 ASSERVGLYNEQF
- TRBV11-2 ASSLEAGANYGYT
few TRBV5-1 ASSLNPGQATSEAF
- TRBV7-9 ASSQLGDGSQPQH
- TRBV29-1 SVKPHQGIQY
- TRBV19 ASSRSGMGTEAF
- TRBV30 AWSGTGPIQY
- TRBV10-3 AISEDLGGDLWSYT
- TRBV7-6 ASSPPVGGLNTIY
- TRBV7-2 ASSLEVELSQY
few TRBV10-1 ASSESAGQGFSYNEQF
- TRBV19 ASRLHGANYGYT